The 31 T cell receptor beta chains reported below all come from one sample, sequenced in a study of monozygotic twins with inflammatory bowel disease. TCRdb re-called the 5' RACE reads; one entry per CDR3 protein, DNA not given. The sample has around 400,000 distinct CDR3 sequences; the top ten hold 2% to 3%. The sample comprised blood. The receptors derive from a human donor with ulcerative colitis or Crohn's disease, or a healthy co-twin of an affected twin (not recorded which).

The gene calls are TRBV28 and TRBJ2-2; TCRdb names TRBD2, which stays unverified in the absence of DNA. Germline lookup yields CDR1 MDHEN and CDR2 SYDVKM. CDR3 length: 19 amino acids. This chain's CDR3 is CASTPGGRDGSGYTGELFF.

The rearrangement links TRBV9 to TRBJ1-3. The CDR3 runs 13 residues. Per germline, CDR1 SGDLS and CDR2 YYNGEE. The CDR3 protein is CASSVEQGNTIYF. Together with reference TRBV9 and TRBJ1-3, the CDR3 gives the full variable domain: DSGVTQTPKHLITATGQRVTLRCSPRSGDLSVYWYQQSLDQGLQFLIQYYNGEERAKGNILERFSAQQFPDLHSELNLSSLELGDSALYFCASSVEQGNTIYFGEGSWLTVV.

The chain has TRBV10-3 and TRBJ1-4; TCRdb's D gene call, TRBD1, goes unchecked for lack of DNA. CDR3 size: 14 residues. Germline assignment: CDR1 ENHRY and CDR2 SYGVKD. CDR3 amino acids: CASGRARDGEKLFF.

The chain has TRBV27 and TRBJ2-2; TCRdb's D call, TRBD1, is unchecked because there is no DNA. This CDR3 has 15 residues. Germline V gene data show CDR1 as MNHEY and CDR2 as SMNVEV (reference sequence). The CDR3 sequence is CASTMTQGATGELFF.

The chain combines TRBV19 with TRBJ1-1. Germline CDR1 LNHDA, CDR2 SQIVND (reference sequence). The CDR3 contains 19 residues. CDR3 protein: CASSIDRASLISMNTEAFF.

The chain has TRBV10-3 and TRBJ2-7; TCRdb's D call of TRBD1 is untestable without DNA. Germline V lookup: CDR1 ENHRY, CDR2 SYGVKD. The CDR3 length is 15 residues. CDR3 protein: CAISVDRDRAYEQYF.

The rearrangement uses TRBV5-4 and TRBJ2-2; the D gene TCRdb calls, TRBD1, cannot be checked with no DNA. Germline-derived CDR1 and CDR2 are SGHNT and YYREEE (reference sequence). CDR3 size: 16 residues. The CDR3 reads CASSPETGRTTGELFF. Complete variable domain (other parts from reference TRBV5-4 and TRBJ2-2): ETGVTQSPTHLIKTRGQQVTLRCSSQSGHNTVSWYQQALGQGPQFIFQYYREEENGRGNFPPRFSGLQFPNYSSELNVNALELDDSALYLCASSPETGRTTGELFFGEGSRLTVL.

The chain joins TRBV14 to TRBJ1-2. The CDR3 is 14 amino acids. From germline, CDR1 is SGHDN and CDR2 FVKESK. The CDR3 is CASSHLDQAYGYTF.

V and J are TRBV4-2 and TRBJ1-6. This CDR3 has 14 amino acids. From germline, CDR1 is LGHNA and CDR2 YNFKEQ. This CDR3 is CASSPGNSNSPLHF.

V is TRBV11-2 and J is TRBJ1-5; TCRdb returns TRBD1, unconfirmable since there is no DNA. The CDR3 consists of 15 residues. Germline V gene sequence: CDR1 SGHAT, CDR2 FQNNGV. CDR3 region: CASSLDPGRNQPQHF.

The rearrangement links TRBV5-4 to TRBJ2-7. Germline V gene data show CDR1 as SGHNT and CDR2 as YYREEE (reference sequence). The CDR3 is 12 amino acids. This chain's CDR3 is CASSMDLGEQYF.

The chain is built from TRBV20-1 and TRBJ2-1; TCRdb indicates TRBD2, and absent DNA this call remains unverified. Germline V CDR1 and CDR2: DFQATT, SNEGSKA (reference sequence). CDR3 size: 15 residues. This CDR3 reads CSALRLARSYNEQFF.

The rearrangement links TRBV5-1 to TRBJ2-7; the TCRdb call, TRBD1, lacks DNA for checking. Germline values: CDR1 SGHRS, CDR2 YFSETQ. The CDR3 sequence is 18 residues long. The CDR3 region is CASSLDPRSGTGPPEQYF.

The chain employs TRBV20-1 and TRBJ2-5; the TRBD2 assignment by TCRdb is unverifiable without DNA. This CDR3 is 14 amino acids long. The germline CDR1 and CDR2 sequences are DFQATT and SNEGSKA (reference sequence). The CDR3 region is CSAWVAGEAETQYF.

The chain recombines TRBV15 with TRBJ1-6. The CDR3 runs 15 residues. In germline, CDR1 is LNHNV, CDR2 YYDKDF (reference sequence). The chain's CDR3 is CATSRDFAGALSLHF.

The chain has TRBV7-2 and TRBJ1-5. The CDR3 covers 14 residues. CDR1 is SGHTA, CDR2 FQGNSA, per germline. Here the CDR3 reads CASGLGNTNQPQHF.

The rearrangement links TRBV7-9 to TRBJ1-1; the TCRdb call, TRBD1, lacks DNA for checking. The CDR3 covers 14 residues. Germline CDR1 reads SEHNR; CDR2 reads FQNEAQ (reference sequence). CDR3 loop: CASSLFEGYTEAFF.

The chain combines TRBV7-2 with TRBJ2-5. The CDR3 extends over 14 amino acids. The V gene's germline CDR1 is SGHTA and CDR2 FQGNSA. The CDR3 spells CASSLPANQETQYF. Drawing the rest from reference TRBV7-2 and TRBJ2-5, the complete variable domain is GAGVSQSPSNKVTEKGKDVELRCDPISGHTALYWYRQSLGQGLEFLIYFQGNSAPDKSGLPSDRFSAERTGGSVSTLTIQRTQQEDSAVYLCASSLPANQETQYFGPGTRLLVL.

The chain employs TRBV13 and TRBJ2-4; TCRdb proposes TRBD1, but this gene call is untestable without DNA. This CDR3 spans 15 amino acids. From germline, CDR1 is PRHDT and CDR2 FYEKMQ (reference sequence). CDR3 protein: CASSLRQGSKNIQYF.

The V and J genes are TRBV5-1 and TRBJ2-2; TCRdb designates TRBD1, a call that cannot be tested without DNA. Germline CDR1 reads SGHRS; CDR2 reads YFSETQ. The length of the CDR3 is 16 residues. The CDR3 loop is CASSLDGRPNTGELFF.

The chain uses TRBV11-2 and TRBJ2-1; checking the TCRdb D call of TRBD1 is not possible without DNA. The germline CDR1 and CDR2 sequences are SGHAT and FQNNGV. This CDR3 has 15 amino acids. Here the CDR3 reads CASSRDRGSYNEQFF.

J is TRBJ2-7 and V is TRBV25-1; the TCRdb call, TRBD1, lacks DNA for checking. CDR3 length equals 16 residues. The germline CDR1 and CDR2 sequences are MGHDK and SYGVNS. CDR3: CASSATAPGRKNEQYF.

The chain recombines TRBV19 with TRBJ1-6. Germline values: CDR1 LNHDA, CDR2 SQIVND (reference sequence). The CDR3 runs to 12 residues. The CDR3: CASTSYNSPLHF.

The chain couples TRBV6-2 or TRBV6-3 to TRBJ2-3; without DNA, the TCRdb call of TRBD2 cannot be checked. The CDR3 is made up of 17 amino acids. Germline lookup yields CDR1 MNHEY and CDR2 SVGEGT. CDR3 protein: CASSFSTREGQPDTQYF.

V usage is TRBV18 and J usage is TRBJ2-5; no DNA is available, so the TRBD1 call from TCRdb remains unchecked. Germline CDR1 reads KGHSH; CDR2 reads LQKENI. This CDR3 contains 15 residues. The CDR3 spells CASSPQQGVMETQYF.

The chain employs TRBV9 and TRBJ1-2; TCRdb names TRBD1, which stays unverified in the absence of DNA. The CDR3 covers 14 residues. The germline gives CDR1 SGDLS, CDR2 YYNGEE. CDR3: CASSPTGQSYGYTF.

The genes are TRBV7-9 and TRBJ2-7; TCRdb's D gene call, TRBD2, goes unchecked for lack of DNA. Germline loops: CDR1 SEHNR, CDR2 FQNEAQ (reference sequence). The CDR3 sequence is 14 residues long. The CDR3 is CASSFKGTRSEQYF.

This chain uses TRBV28 with TRBJ1-4; checking the TCRdb D call of TRBD1 is not possible without DNA. Germline V gives CDR1 MDHEN, CDR2 SYDVKM. This CDR3 spans 15 amino acids. This CDR3 reads CASGILGQNNEKLFF.

The chain joins TRBV6-1 to TRBJ2-7; lacking DNA, the TRBD1 call made by TCRdb goes unchecked. This CDR3 has 15 residues. Germline V gene lookup returns CDR1 MNHNS and CDR2 SASEGT. The CDR3 spells CASKSVGEKLYEQYF.

This chain joins TRBV19 and TRBJ2-5; without DNA, the TCRdb call of TRBD1 cannot be checked. This CDR3 has 16 residues. Germline V gene data show CDR1 as LNHDA and CDR2 as SQIVND (reference sequence). CDR3 amino acids: CASSPSPPTGVETQYF.

The CDR3 is CSAGRTGWDQPQHF. The chain has TRBV20-1 and TRBJ1-5; TCRdb's D call of TRBD1 is untestable without DNA. The germline CDR1 and CDR2 sequences are DFQATT and SNEGSKA (reference sequence). The CDR3 contains 14 residues.